Listed below are T cell receptor beta chains from one sample, sequenced in a study of blood T cell repertoires in COVID-19. Assay: immunoSEQ multiplex PCR; the TCRdb copy retains only in-frame clones and omits some. The sample lists roughly 290,000 clones, over 75% occurring once. Specimen: peripheral blood. Receptors originate from a woman in her thirties with COVID-19, enrolled during active disease. CDR3s include the opening cysteine and the closing phenylalanine or tryptophan. D genes are given only for firm matches. Clone sizes are given selectively: once, few, many, or a class where the clone is expanded.

TRBV18	TRBD1	TRBJ2-7	-	CASSPLRDSYEQYF	TGTGCCAGCTCACCCCTCCGGGACAGCTACGAGCAGTACTTC
TRBV6-5	-	TRBJ1-2	few	CASSYDSNYGYTF	TGTGCCAGCAGTTATGACAGCAACTATGGCTACACCTTC
TRBV11-3	TRBD1	TRBJ1-1	-	CASSLAPGGEAFF	TGTGCCAGCAGCTTGGCTCCAGGGGGTGAAGCTTTCTTT
TRBV4-3	-	TRBJ1-1	-	CASSQDRQPNTEAFF	TGCGCCAGCAGCCAAGATCGACAGCCGAACACTGAAGCTTTCTTT
TRBV6-2/TRBV6-3	TRBD2	TRBJ2-1	-	CASSYPRGDSYNEQFF	TGTGCCAGCAGTTACCCCCGGGGGGACTCCTACAATGAGCAGTTCTTC
TRBV4-3	-	TRBJ1-2	-	CASSQIPGIHGYTF	TGCGCCAGCAGCCAGATCCCGGGAATCCATGGCTACACCTTC
TRBV30	-	TRBJ2-7	-	CAWSEGRVYEQYF	TGTGCCTGGAGCGAAGGCAGGGTCTACGAGCAGTACTTC
TRBV7-2	TRBD1	TRBJ2-2	-	CASSFSGGTGELFF	TGTGCCAGCAGCTTCTCAGGGGGCACCGGGGAGCTGTTTTTT
TRBV5-5	TRBD1	TRBJ2-7	-	CASSLAVTGAYEQYF	TGTGCCAGCAGCTTGGCGGTGACAGGGGCCTACGAGCAGTACTTC
TRBV2	-	TRBJ2-3	-	CASGRRNTDTQYF	TGTGCCAGCGGGAGACGGAACACAGATACGCAGTATTTT
TRBV30	-	TRBJ1-2	once	CAWSVQEIFYGYTF	TGTGCCTGGAGTGTACAGGAGATTTTCTATGGCTACACCTTC
TRBV7-9	TRBD1	TRBJ1-2	-	CASSKGQVGYGYTF	TGTGCCAGCAGCAAGGGACAGGTTGGATATGGCTACACCTTC
TRBV28	TRBD1	TRBJ1-2	-	CASSLSPTGMNYGYTF	TGTGCCAGCAGTCTTTCCCCGACAGGGATGAACTATGGCTACACCTTC
TRBV11-3	-	TRBJ1-5	once	CASSLGLSNQPQHF	TGTGCCAGCAGCTTAGGACTGAGCAATCAGCCCCAGCATTTT
TRBV28	-	TRBJ1-2	-	CASSPEPGQLHGYTF	TGTGCCAGCAGTCCCGAGCCGGGACAACTCCATGGCTACACCTTC
TRBV5-1	-	TRBJ1-1	-	CASSLGGGLAEAFF	TGCGCCAGCAGCTTGGGAGGGGGATTGGCTGAAGCTTTCTTT
TRBV3-1/TRBV3-2	TRBD2	TRBJ2-1	-	CASSQEGLAGGGSVSSSYNEQFF	TGTGCCAGCAGCCAAGAAGGGCTAGCGGGAGGGGGGTCCGTCTCGAGCTCCTACAATGAGCAGTTCTTC
TRBV7-9	TRBD2	TRBJ2-5	-	CASSSLAGTETQYF	TGTGCCAGCAGCTCCCTAGCGGGAACGGAGACCCAGTACTTC
TRBV11-2	-	TRBJ2-5	few	CASSLDGKEEETQYF	TGTGCCAGCAGCTTAGATGGAAAAGAGGAAGAGACCCAGTACTTC
TRBV25-1	TRBD1	TRBJ2-7	-	CASSGTGGSYEQYF	TGTGCCAGCAGTGGGACAGGGGGCTCCTACGAGCAGTACTTC
TRBV18	TRBD2	TRBJ2-7	once	CASSQGTSGKLYEQYF	TGTGCCAGCTCACAGGGGACTAGCGGGAAATTATACGAGCAGTACTTC
TRBV4-1	TRBD2	TRBJ2-7	-	CASSRLAGPSYEQYF	TGCGCCAGCAGCCGTCTAGCGGGGCCCTCCTACGAGCAGTACTTC
TRBV6-1	-	TRBJ1-5	-	CASSEDPTPNQPQHF	TGTGCCAGCAGTGAAGACCCTACCCCCAATCAGCCCCAGCATTTT
TRBV28	-	TRBJ2-2	-	CASSLMNGWRGDTGELFF	TGTGCCAGCAGTTTGATGAACGGGTGGAGGGGAGACACCGGGGAGCTGTTTTTT
TRBV27	TRBD1	TRBJ1-2	-	CASSLGTGVHYGYTF	TGTGCCAGCAGTTTAGGGACAGGGGTCCACTATGGCTACACCTTC
TRBV3-1/TRBV3-2	-	TRBJ2-7	-	CASSHEGTRPHSHEQYF	TGTGCCAGCAGCCACGAGGGAACCCGTCCTCATTCCCACGAGCAGTACTTC
TRBV4-3	-	TRBJ1-3	-	CASSQSREISVGNTIYF	TGCGCCAGCAGCCAAAGCCGAGAGATAAGTGTTGGAAACACCATATATTTT
TRBV30	-	TRBJ1-4	once	CAWSVLADMKGLFF	TGTGCCTGGAGTGTACTGGCCGACATGAAAGGACTGTTTTTT
TRBV7-6	TRBD2	TRBJ2-2	few	CASSLGTSGVTGELFF	TGTGCCAGCAGCTTAGGGACTAGCGGTGTCACCGGGGAGCTGTTTTTT
TRBV6-6	TRBD1	TRBJ1-1	-	CASSRTTGTGTIEAFF	TGTGCCAGCAGTCGGACCACCGGGACAGGGACAATTGAAGCTTTCTTT
TRBV6-5	TRBD1	TRBJ2-5	-	CASSTWDRRGTQYF	TGTGCCAGCAGTACGTGGGACAGGAGAGGGACCCAGTACTTC
TRBV28	TRBD2	TRBJ2-3	-	CASSPLAGEGTDTQYF	TGTGCCAGCAGTCCTCTAGCGGGAGAGGGCACAGATACGCAGTATTTT
TRBV3-1/TRBV3-2	TRBD2	TRBJ2-1	-	CASSQEAGGPNEQFF	TGTGCCAGCAGCCAAGAAGCGGGAGGGCCCAATGAGCAGTTCTTC
TRBV5-5	TRBD1	TRBJ2-7	-	CASSFSPGTGSYEQYF	TGTGCCAGCAGCTTCTCCCCCGGGACAGGGTCCTACGAGCAGTACTTC
TRBV7-3	TRBD2	TRBJ2-1	-	CASSPSGLADNEQFF	TGTGCCAGCAGCCCAAGTGGACTAGCGGACAATGAGCAGTTCTTC
TRBV5-5	-	TRBJ1-2	-	CASSLGPQGPNYGYTF	TGTGCCAGCAGCTTAGGACCTCAGGGCCCTAACTATGGCTACACCTTC
TRBV2	TRBD1	TRBJ1-2	-	CASRAQTGAGGYTF	TGTGCCAGCAGAGCCCAAACAGGGGCGGGTGGCTACACCTTC
TRBV30	-	TRBJ1-6	-	CAWSPGGSTLHF	TGTGCCTGGAGCCCCGGGGGTTCCACCCTCCACTTT
TRBV29-1	-	TRBJ2-1	-	CSVERPLEAEQFF	TGCAGCGTTGAAAGGCCCCTGGAGGCTGAGCAGTTCTTC
TRBV4-3	-	TRBJ2-1	once	CASSQDRLVANEQFF	TGCGCCAGCAGCCAAGATAGACTAGTCGCCAATGAGCAGTTCTTC
TRBV30	TRBD1	TRBJ2-5	-	CAWLQGAPETQYF	TGTGCCTGGTTACAGGGGGCACCAGAGACCCAGTACTTC
TRBV3-1/TRBV3-2	TRBD1	TRBJ1-2	-	CASSQDGTGAYGYTF	TGTGCCAGCAGCCAAGATGGGACAGGGGCCTATGGCTACACCTTC
TRBV6-5	TRBD2	TRBJ2-1	-	CASSYSGGERFF	TGTGCCAGCAGTTACTCGGGGGGGGAGCGGTTCTTC
TRBV29-1	TRBD1	TRBJ2-5	-	CSVSGQGLETQYF	TGCAGCGTTAGCGGACAGGGATTGGAGACCCAGTACTTC
TRBV15	-	TRBJ1-6	-	CATSRDSVDSHNSPLHF	TGTGCCACCAGCAGAGATTCAGTAGACAGCCATAATTCACCCCTCCACTTT
TRBV5-1	-	TRBJ1-5	-	CASSLAGNSNQPQHF	TGCGCCAGCAGCTTGGCGGGGAATAGCAATCAGCCCCAGCATTTT
TRBV30	-	TRBJ2-7	-	CAWSVAHYEQYF	TGTGCCTGGAGTGTAGCCCACTACGAGCAGTACTTC
TRBV18	-	TRBJ1-1	few	CASSPGLGGFNTEAFF	TGTGCCAGCTCACCAGGGCTCGGAGGCTTTAACACTGAAGCTTTCTTT
TRBV28	-	TRBJ2-5	-	CASSSLGGGVQETQYF	TGTGCCAGCAGTTCCCTTGGCGGAGGGGTACAAGAGACCCAGTACTTC
TRBV5-4	-	TRBJ2-7	-	CASSSTYSYEQYF	TGTGCCAGCAGCTCCACCTATAGCTACGAGCAGTACTTC
TRBV5-4	TRBD1	TRBJ1-2	-	CASSLRTGEDGYTF	TGTGCCAGCAGCTTGCGAACAGGGGAAGACGGCTACACCTTC
TRBV7-3	TRBD2	TRBJ2-7	-	CASSLELAGDEQYF	TGTGCCAGCAGCTTAGAACTAGCGGGAGACGAGCAGTACTTC
TRBV27	-	TRBJ1-2	-	CASSFRRSGANYGYTF	TGTGCCAGCAGTTTCCGCCGATCGGGAGCTAACTATGGCTACACCTTC
TRBV29-1	-	TRBJ2-2	-	CSVSGATGELFF	TGCAGCGTTTCAGGGGCCACCGGGGAGCTGTTTTTT
TRBV9	-	TRBJ1-3	-	CASSKTDSSGNTIYF	TGTGCCAGCAGCAAGACGGACAGCTCTGGAAACACCATATATTTT
TRBV18	TRBD1	TRBJ1-5	-	CASSPAGQFNQPQHF	TGTGCCAGCTCACCCGCGGGACAGTTCAATCAGCCCCAGCATTTT
TRBV30	-	TRBJ2-3	-	CAWERGSTDTQYF	TGTGCCTGGGAACGGGGAAGCACAGATACGCAGTATTTT
TRBV11-3	TRBD2	TRBJ2-5	-	CASSYSGRAEETQYF	TGTGCCAGCAGCTATAGCGGGAGGGCCGAAGAGACCCAGTACTTC
TRBV28	TRBD1	TRBJ1-4	-	CASRSTGGVEKLFF	TGTGCCAGCAGGTCGACAGGGGGCGTTGAAAAACTGTTTTTT
TRBV6-5	-	TRBJ1-2	-	CASSLGEAGYGYTF	TGTGCCAGCAGTTTAGGGGAAGCGGGCTATGGCTACACCTTC